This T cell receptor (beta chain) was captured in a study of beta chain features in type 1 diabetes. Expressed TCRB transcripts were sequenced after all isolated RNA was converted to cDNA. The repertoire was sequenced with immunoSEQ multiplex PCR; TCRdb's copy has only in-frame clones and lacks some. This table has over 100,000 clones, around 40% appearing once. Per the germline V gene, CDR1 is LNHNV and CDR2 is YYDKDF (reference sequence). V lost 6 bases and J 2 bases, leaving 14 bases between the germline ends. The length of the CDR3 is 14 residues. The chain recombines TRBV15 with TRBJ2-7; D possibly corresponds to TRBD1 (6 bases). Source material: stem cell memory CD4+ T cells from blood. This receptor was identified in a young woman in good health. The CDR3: CATSGTPGPYEQYF. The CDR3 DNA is TGTGCCACCAGTGGGACACCCGGACCCTACGAGCAGTACTTC.